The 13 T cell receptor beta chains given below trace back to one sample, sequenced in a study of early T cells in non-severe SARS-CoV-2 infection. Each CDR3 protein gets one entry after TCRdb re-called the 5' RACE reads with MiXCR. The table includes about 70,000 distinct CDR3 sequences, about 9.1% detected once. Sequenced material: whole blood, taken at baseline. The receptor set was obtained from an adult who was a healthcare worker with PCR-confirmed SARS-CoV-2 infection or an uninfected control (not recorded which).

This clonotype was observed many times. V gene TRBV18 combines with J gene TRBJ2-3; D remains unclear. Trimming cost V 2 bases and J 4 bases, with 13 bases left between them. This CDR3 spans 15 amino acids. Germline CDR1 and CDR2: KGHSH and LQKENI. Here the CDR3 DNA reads TGTGCCAGCTCACCAGTTGAAGTTAGGGCAGATACGCAGTATTTT. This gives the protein CASSPVEVRADTQYF.

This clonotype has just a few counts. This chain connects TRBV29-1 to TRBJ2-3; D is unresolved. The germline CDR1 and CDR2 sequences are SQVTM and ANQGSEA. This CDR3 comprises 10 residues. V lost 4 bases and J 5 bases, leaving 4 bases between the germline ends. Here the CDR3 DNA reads TGCAGCGTTGGGGTAGATACGCAGTATTTT. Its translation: CSVGVDTQYF.

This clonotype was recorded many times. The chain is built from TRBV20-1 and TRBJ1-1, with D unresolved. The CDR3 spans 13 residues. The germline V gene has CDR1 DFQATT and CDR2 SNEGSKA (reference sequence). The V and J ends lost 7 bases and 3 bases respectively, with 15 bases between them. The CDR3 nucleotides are TGCAGTGTCGCGTCCGACGGCCACACTGAAGCTTTCTTT. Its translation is CSVASDGHTEAFF.

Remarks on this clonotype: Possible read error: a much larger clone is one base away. CDR3 coding DNA: TGCGCCAGCAGCCAACACAGACTAAGCCGAGAGACCCAGTACTTC. Protein product: CASSQHRLSRETQYF. The rearrangement uses TRBV4-3 and TRBJ2-5; D may be TRBD2 (5 bases). Trimming stripped 2 bases from V and 4 bases from J, with 14 bases between. The CDR3 loop spans 15 amino acids. Germline-derived CDR1 and CDR2 are LGHNA and YSLEER.

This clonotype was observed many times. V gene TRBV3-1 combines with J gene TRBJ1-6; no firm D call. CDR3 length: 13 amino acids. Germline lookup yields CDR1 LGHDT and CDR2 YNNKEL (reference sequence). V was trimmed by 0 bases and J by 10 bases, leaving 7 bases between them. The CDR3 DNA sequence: TGTGCCAGCAGCCAAGATTATGGATCACCCCTCCACTTT. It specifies CASSQDYGSPLHF. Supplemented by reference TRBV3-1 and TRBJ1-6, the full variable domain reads DTAVSQTPKYLVTQMGNDKSIKCEQNLGHDTMYWYKQDSKKFLKIMFSYNNKELIINETVPNRFSPKSPDKAHLNLHINSLELGDSAVYFCASSQDYGSPLHFGNGTRLTVT.

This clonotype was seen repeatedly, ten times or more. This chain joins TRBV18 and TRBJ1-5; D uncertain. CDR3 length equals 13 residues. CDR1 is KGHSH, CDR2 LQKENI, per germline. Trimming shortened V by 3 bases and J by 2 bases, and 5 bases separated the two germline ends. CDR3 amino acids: CASSPEGNQPQHF. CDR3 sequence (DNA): TGTGCCAGCTCACCGGAGGGCAATCAGCCCCAGCATTTT.

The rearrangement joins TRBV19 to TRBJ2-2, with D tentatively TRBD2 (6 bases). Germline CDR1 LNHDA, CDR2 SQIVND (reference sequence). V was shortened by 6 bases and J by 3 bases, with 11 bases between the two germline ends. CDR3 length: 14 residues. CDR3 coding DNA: TGTGCCAGTAGAGTAATAGCGGACACCGGGGAGCTGTTTTTT. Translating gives CASRVIADTGELFF.

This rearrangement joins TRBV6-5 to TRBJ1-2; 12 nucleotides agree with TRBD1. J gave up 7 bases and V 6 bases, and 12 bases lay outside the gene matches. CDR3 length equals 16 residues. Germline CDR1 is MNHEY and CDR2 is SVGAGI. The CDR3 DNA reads TGTGCCAGCAGCCGCCCCGGGACAGGGGGCGCGGGTGGCTACACCTTC. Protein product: CASSRPGTGGAGGYTF.

The CDR3 DNA follows: TGCAGCGTTGAAACAGGGGGCTTCTACGAGCAGTACTTC. Translating it yields CSVETGGFYEQYF. V and J are TRBV29-1 and TRBJ2-7; 9 bases align to TRBD1. V shed 2 bases, J shed 3 bases, and the junction held 2 bases outside the gene matches. The length of the CDR3 is 13 residues. Germline V gene data show CDR1 as SQVTM and CDR2 as ANQGSEA.

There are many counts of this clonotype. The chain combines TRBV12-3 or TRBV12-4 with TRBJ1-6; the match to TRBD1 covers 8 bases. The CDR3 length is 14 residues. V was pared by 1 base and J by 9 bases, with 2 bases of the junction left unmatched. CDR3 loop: CASSLVQGGSPLHF. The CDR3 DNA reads TGTGCCAGCAGTTTAGTACAGGGGGGTTCACCCCTCCACTTT.

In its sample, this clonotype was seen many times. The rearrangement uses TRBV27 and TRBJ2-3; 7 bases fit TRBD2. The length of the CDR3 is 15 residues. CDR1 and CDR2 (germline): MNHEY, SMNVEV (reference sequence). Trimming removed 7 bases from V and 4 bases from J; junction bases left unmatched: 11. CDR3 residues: CASKLWAGAPDTQYF. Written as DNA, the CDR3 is TGTGCCAGCAAATTGTGGGCGGGAGCGCCAGATACGCAGTATTTT.

CDR3 bases: TGTGCCAGCAGTTTGAGTAGCGGGATACAAGAGACCCAGTACTTC. It translates to CASSLSSGIQETQYF. The chain is built from TRBV28 and TRBJ2-5; 8 bases are shared with TRBD2. Trimming removed 3 bases from V and 2 bases from J; junction bases left unmatched: 5. In germline, CDR1 is MDHEN, CDR2 SYDVKM. The length of the CDR3 is 15 residues.

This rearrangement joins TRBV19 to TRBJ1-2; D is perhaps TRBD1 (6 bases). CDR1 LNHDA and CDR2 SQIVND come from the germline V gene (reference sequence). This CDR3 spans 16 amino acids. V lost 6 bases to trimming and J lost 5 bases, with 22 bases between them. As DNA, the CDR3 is TGTGCCAGTAGCTCGCCTCCTTCAGGGGCTGGATATGGCTACACCTTC. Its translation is CASSSPPSGAGYGYTF.